The 29 T cell receptor beta chains below were found in one sample sequenced in a study of CXCR3-negative and CXCR3-positive naive CD8 T cells. Study-level points and caveats: More hydrophobic TRB CDR3s were found in CXCR3-positive naive cells than in CXCR3-negative naive cells.

These receptors' antigens are unknown. UMI labels and 5' RACE were used to prepare the TRB cDNA libraries. From the 5' RACE reads, TCRdb lists one entry per CDR3 protein and no DNA. The sample includes around 63,000 distinct CDR3 sequences. Sample: naive CXCR3+ CD8+ T cells from blood. The subset here: CD45RO-CCR7+CD27+CD95- naive CD8+ T cells expressing CXCR3 (TNR3+). The receptors here all came from a human donor in good health. Some clones in this sample may be carry-over from other donors' samples.

J is TRBJ2-1 and V is TRBV4-2; TCRdb returns TRBD1, unconfirmable since there is no DNA. The CDR3 consists of 15 residues. CDR1 LGHNA and CDR2 YNFKEQ come from the germline V gene. The CDR3 region is CASSQDLSLGNEQFF.

The V call is TRBV7-9, the J call TRBJ1-5. Germline CDR1 SEHNR, CDR2 FQNEAQ (reference sequence). The CDR3 consists of 12 residues. CDR3 sequence: CASSHTAQPQHF. Full variable domain (rest looked up from reference TRBV7-9 and TRBJ1-5): DTGVSQNPRHKITKRGQNVTFRCDPISEHNRLYWYRQTLGQGPEFLTYFQNEAQLEKSRLLSDRFSAERPKGSFSTLEIQRTEQGDSAMYLCASSHTAQPQHFGDGTRLSIL.

The chain links TRBV4-3 to TRBJ2-1; TCRdb's D call of TRBD2 is untestable without DNA. The CDR3 extends over 16 amino acids. Germline CDR1 LGHNA, CDR2 YSLEER. CDR3 residues: CASSQIVAGGVDEQFF.

The chain is built from TRBV7-8 and TRBJ2-7; TCRdb picks TRBD1, but there is no DNA to check that call. This CDR3 comprises 16 residues. Germline loops: CDR1 SGHVS, CDR2 FQNEAQ. The CDR3 sequence: CASSLASAGGSYEQYF. Together with reference TRBV7-8 and TRBJ2-7, the CDR3 gives the full variable domain: GAGVSQSPRYKVAKRGQDVALRCDPISGHVSLFWYQQALGQGPEFLTYFQNEAQLDKSGLPSDRFFAERPEGSVSTLKIQRTQQEDSAVYLCASSLASAGGSYEQYFGPGTRLTVT.

The chain employs TRBV7-2 and TRBJ1-2; there is no DNA to check the TCRdb D call of TRBD1. The CDR3 sequence is 17 residues long. Germline lookup yields CDR1 SGHTA and CDR2 FQGNSA. CDR3 sequence reads: CASSYTPTGGANYGYTF.

The chain recombines TRBV30 with TRBJ2-7; TCRdb gives TRBD1 as the D gene, but with no DNA this cannot be confirmed. The CDR3 runs 12 residues. Germline loops: CDR1 GTSNPN, CDR2 SVGIG (reference sequence). CDR3 residues: CAWSVGTGGQDF.

This chain connects TRBV5-1 to TRBJ2-7. Germline V gives CDR1 SGHRS, CDR2 YFSETQ. The CDR3 is made up of 11 amino acids. The CDR3 sequence is CASSFQDEQYF.

V usage is TRBV29-1 and J usage is TRBJ2-7. CDR1 SQVTM and CDR2 ANQGSEA come from the germline V gene. CDR3 size: 14 residues. The CDR3 loop reads CSVEDRGRSYEQCF.

The chain employs TRBV20-1 and TRBJ2-3. CDR3 length: 14 residues. In germline, CDR1 is DFQATT, CDR2 SNEGSKA (reference sequence). CDR3 sequence reads: CSASQKVGSDTQYF.

V usage is TRBV7-2 and J usage is TRBJ2-5. The germline CDR1 and CDR2 sequences are SGHTA and FQGNSA. This CDR3 spans 12 amino acids. This CDR3 is CASTTGWGTQYF. The full variable domain, completed using reference TRBV7-2 and TRBJ2-5, is GAGVSQSPSNKVTEKGKDVELRCDPISGHTALYWYRQSLGQGLEFLIYFQGNSAPDKSGLPSDRFSAERTGGSVSTLTIQRTQQEDSAVYLCASTTGWGTQYFGPGTRLLVL.

The chain couples TRBV18 to TRBJ2-3; the TCRdb D gene call, TRBD1, has no DNA to confirm it. The germline CDR1 and CDR2 sequences are KGHSH and LQKENI. The CDR3 is 15 residues long. CDR3 in amino acids: CASWPGTSSTDTQYF.

The CDR3: CAGSSETGLRGYTF. This chain joins TRBV7-8 and TRBJ1-2; TCRdb outputs TRBD1, but without DNA this stays unchecked. Germline values: CDR1 SGHVS, CDR2 FQNEAQ. The CDR3 contains 14 residues.

This rearrangement joins TRBV6-2 or TRBV6-3 to TRBJ2-7. Germline V gives CDR1 MNHEY, CDR2 SVGEGT. There are 15 residues in the CDR3. CDR3 sequence: CASSYSIDIFYEQYF.

The chain couples TRBV27 to TRBJ2-3; checking the TCRdb D call of TRBD2 is not possible without DNA. Germline CDR1 MNHEY, CDR2 SMNVEV (reference sequence). The length of the CDR3 is 17 residues. The CDR3 sequence is CASSYRNAAGIPDTQYF.

V and J are TRBV6-1 and TRBJ2-7; with no DNA, the TCRdb D assignment of TRBD2 cannot be verified. The CDR3 contains 14 residues. Germline V gives CDR1 MNHNS, CDR2 SASEGT. The CDR3 sequence: CASIRGEGAYEQYF.

This rearrangement joins TRBV2 to TRBJ2-5; TCRdb reports TRBD1, a call that lacks DNA to check it against. Germline V lookup: CDR1 SNHLY, CDR2 FYNNEI. This CDR3 contains 12 residues. CDR3: CASRGVDATQYF.

V and J are TRBV16 and TRBJ2-7. Germline values: CDR1 KGHSY, CDR2 FQNENV. The CDR3 length is 12 residues. CDR3 loop: CASSPSAREQYF.

The chain links TRBV6-2 or TRBV6-3 to TRBJ2-5; the TCRdb D gene call, TRBD2, has no DNA to confirm it. The CDR3 length is 16 residues. Germline V gene lookup returns CDR1 MNHEY and CDR2 SVGEGT. The CDR3 region is CASSYTSGGPLGTPYF.

The rearrangement links TRBV18 to TRBJ2-1; the TCRdb D gene call, TRBD1, has no DNA to confirm it. Germline assignment: CDR1 KGHSH and CDR2 LQKENI. The CDR3 spans 15 residues. CDR3 sequence reads: CASLPGQDPYNEQFF.

The rearrangement joins TRBV4-3 to TRBJ2-7. The germline V gene has CDR1 LGHNA and CDR2 YSLEER. The CDR3 runs 13 residues. The CDR3 region is CASSQGSTYEQYF.

The rearrangement joins TRBV29-1 to TRBJ1-2; as DNA is missing, the TRBD1 call by TCRdb cannot be tested. The CDR3 has 14 residues. Germline lookup yields CDR1 SQVTM and CDR2 ANQGSEA. The CDR3 sequence: CSAPPGSGNYGYTF.

V is TRBV11-3 and J is TRBJ2-7; TCRdb gives TRBD1 as the D gene, but with no DNA this cannot be confirmed. Germline CDR1 reads SGHNT; CDR2 reads YENEEA. There are 14 residues in the CDR3. This CDR3 reads CASSPTGGHYEQYF.

The V gene is TRBV9, the J gene TRBJ2-7; TCRdb's D call of TRBD1 is untestable without DNA. The germline gives CDR1 SGDLS, CDR2 YYNGEE. CDR3 length: 14 amino acids. The CDR3 loop reads CASSATGASYEQYF.

This chain uses TRBV11-3 with TRBJ1-1. This CDR3 region has 16 residues. Germline lookup yields CDR1 SGHNT and CDR2 YENEEA. The CDR3 region is CASSLDPRTVNTEAFF.

The chain has TRBV6-5 and TRBJ2-7; TCRdb gives TRBD1 as the D gene, but with no DNA this cannot be confirmed. The V gene's germline CDR1 is MNHEY and CDR2 SVGAGI. The CDR3 contains 13 residues. CDR3 loop: CASSYRETYEQYF.

The V call is TRBV25-1, the J call TRBJ1-5. This CDR3 region has 14 residues. Germline V lookup: CDR1 MGHDK, CDR2 SYGVNS. CDR3 residues: CASSDGASNQPQHF.

The rearrangement uses TRBV6-2 or TRBV6-3 and TRBJ1-2; TCRdb returns TRBD1, unconfirmable since there is no DNA. CDR1 and CDR2 from the germline V gene are MNHEY and SVGEGT. This CDR3 comprises 14 residues. The chain's CDR3 is CASSLDGGAYGYTF.

The V gene is TRBV6-5, the J gene TRBJ1-1; the TCRdb D gene call, TRBD1, has no DNA to confirm it. This CDR3 is built from 13 residues. Germline lookup yields CDR1 MNHEY and CDR2 SVGAGI. The CDR3 is CASSSIPGDEAFF.

V is TRBV4-3 and J is TRBJ2-7; TCRdb calls TRBD1, which cannot be checked without DNA. The CDR3 runs 16 residues. Germline V gene data show CDR1 as LGHNA and CDR2 as YSLEER. The CDR3 here is CASSQDGDRGKGEQYF.